This T cell receptor (beta chain) was retrieved from a study of regulatory T cells in long-lasting Graves disease. According to the study, TCR beta libraries were built with iRepertoire HTBI primers and CDR3-region Arm-PCR. MiXCR was run by TCRdb on the multiplex PCR reads, yielding one entry per CDR3 protein. The table has 200,000 to 250,000 distinct CDR3 sequences, around 20% seen once; the top ten hold approximately 10%. This clonotype was seen repeatedly, ten times or more. Time point in this sample: newly diagnosed GD, antithyroid drugs for less than 3 months. The authors made the TCR library using RNA they extracted from PBMCs. Diagnoses of Graves' disease were made by American Thyroid Association guidelines. Recruitment took place at an endocrinology department in Xi'an, China. Germline V gene lookup returns CDR1 SQVTM and CDR2 ANQGSEA. Deletions cut 7 bases from V and 0 bases from J, with 16 bases between. This CDR3 comprises 15 residues.

A further study also used this sample, focusing on T cells in Graves' hyperthyroidism and ophthalmopathy. That work contributes: Most thyroid-expanded clonotypes above 0.001 were also found in blood.

Sample: peripheral blood mononuclear cells (PBMCs), taken at new diagnosis, from a patient treated with antithyroid drugs. The chain is built from TRBV29-1 and TRBJ1-3, with D uncertain. This receptor was identified in a woman in her twenties or thirties with Graves disease. CDR3 nucleotides: TGCAGCGCCTCCCTGCGTTCATCCTCTGGAAACACCATATATTTT. This sequence encodes CSASLRSSSGNTIYF.